The clone carrying this T cell receptor beta chain occurred a few times. What it recognizes is unknown. This record belongs to a study of Graves' ophthalmopathy and Graves' hyperthyroidism. Study as a whole: At initial diagnosis, peripheral blood was obtained, and this preceded any treatment.

As the template, RNA transcripts were used to amplify TCR beta CDR3 regions. The authors performed first-round RT-PCR with HTBI primers and then a second-round multiplex PCR. One entry per CDR3 protein, called by TCRdb with MiXCR from the multiplex PCR reads. The sample contains over 650,000 distinct CDR3 sequences, about 41% of which appear only once. Clinical symptoms, serum thyroxine, TRAb, thyroid ultrasound and orbital computed tomography were relied on for diagnosis. PBMCs came from more than 7.5 ml of fresh peripheral blood. Overall study findings and caveats: For predicting ophthalmopathy progression, the model had approximately 70% sensitivity and 72% to 75% specificity.

V was clipped by 4 bases and J by 3 bases, with 16 bases between them. Germline CDR1 MNHEY, CDR2 SVGAGI. The CDR3 has 15 amino acids. This clonotype was obtained from an adult man with Graves' ophthalmopathy. Sequencing was performed on peripheral blood. The V and J genes are TRBV6-5 and TRBJ2-7, with D perhaps matching TRBD1 or TRBD2 (6 bases each). CDR3 loop: CASSSSPGGIYEQYF. The CDR3 DNA sequence: TGTGCCAGCAGTTCCTCCCCCGGGGGCATCTACGAGCAGTACTTC.